These 32 T cell receptor beta chains originate from one sample sequenced in a study of blood T cell repertoires in COVID-19. Produced via immunoSEQ multiplex PCR; TCRdb's table is partial and in-frame only. The repertoire includes approximately 530,000 clones, 85% to 90% of them detected once, and roughly 8% sits in the top ten. Source material: peripheral blood. These receptors were obtained from a woman between 45 and 65 years old with COVID-19, enrolled during active disease.

The V gene is TRBV3-1 (or the pseudogene TRBV3-2), the J gene TRBJ2-7; D may be TRBD1 (7 bases). V dropped 0 bases and J dropped 2 bases, with 11 bases sitting between them. The CDR3 totals 15 residues. From germline, CDR1 is LGHDT and CDR2 YNNKEL (reference sequence). This CDR3 reads CASSQEGGGPYEQYF. The CDR3 DNA reads as TGTGCCAGCAGCCAAGAAGGAGGGGGCCCCTACGAGCAGTACTTC.

This sequence joins TRBV2 and TRBJ1-3; a possible D gene is TRBD1 (5 bases). This CDR3 is built from 13 residues. The V gene's germline CDR1 is SNHLY and CDR2 FYNNEI. V was shortened by 6 bases and J by 5 bases, with 11 bases between the two germline ends. The CDR3, as DNA: TGTGCCAGCAGCGATGACAGTAGAAACACCATATATTTT. Translated: CASSDDSRNTIYF.

This sequence joins TRBV5-1 and TRBJ2-7, with D perhaps TRBD2 (5 bases). Trimming shortened V by 2 bases and J by 5 bases, and 8 bases separated the two germline ends. CDR3 size: 12 residues. Germline V gene lookup returns CDR1 SGHRS and CDR2 YFSETQ. CDR3 nucleotides: TGCGCCAGCAGCTTTATCGGGGACGAGCAGTACTTC. The encoded protein is CASSFIGDEQYF. Combining the CDR3 with reference TRBV5-1 and TRBJ2-7 gives the whole variable domain KAGVTQTPRYLIKTRGQQVTLSCSPISGHRSVSWYQQTPGQGLQFLFEYFSETQRNKGNFPGRFSGRQFSNSRSEMNVSTLELGDSALYLCASSFIGDEQYFGPGTRLTVT.

This clone was detected only a few times. DNA for the CDR3: TGTGCCAGTAGCTCCCAGGGGCTTATGAACACTGAAGCTTTCTTT. The encoded protein is CASSSQGLMNTEAFF. The genes are TRBV19 and TRBJ1-1; D perhaps matches TRBD1 (6 bases). Germline V gene lookup returns CDR1 LNHDA and CDR2 SQIVND (reference sequence). V was pared by 6 bases and J by 0 bases, with 14 bases between. There are 15 residues in the CDR3.

The chain has TRBV6-5 and TRBJ1-4; 7 bases are a match to TRBD1. Germline V CDR1 and CDR2: MNHEY, SVGAGI. The CDR3 spans 11 residues. In nucleotides, the CDR3 is TGTTCCCGACAGGGCCTTGAAAAACTGTTTTTT. Encoded protein: CSRQGLEKLFF.

V and J are TRBV7-9 and TRBJ2-1, with TRBD2 identical over 11 bases. The CDR3 has 15 amino acids. Trimming at V came to 5 bases and at J to 5 bases, leaving 5 bases not matched to a gene. CDR1 is SEHNR and CDR2 is FQNEAQ in the germline V gene (reference sequence). In DNA form, the CDR3 reads TGTGCCAGCAGCCCGCTAGCGGGGGGAGACAATGAGCAGTTCTTC. Translation: CASSPLAGGDNEQFF.

As for this clone: The sample has other DNA sequences that encode this CDR3 too. This rearrangement joins TRBV24-1 to TRBJ2-3, with 9 nucleotides matching TRBD1. The CDR3 contains 16 residues. Germline lookup yields CDR1 KGHDR and CDR2 SFDVKD. The V segment lost 2 bases and the J segment 3 bases; nucleotides outside the gene matches: 5. DNA for the CDR3: TGTGCCACCAGTGATTCCCCGGGACAGGGTACAGATACGCAGTATTTT. Protein sequence: CATSDSPGQGTDTQYF.

The CDR3 is CASSQPPTSTWTQYF. CDR3 DNA: TGCGCCAGCAGCCAACCACCGACTAGTACCTGGACGCAGTATTTT. The chain carries TRBV4-1 and TRBJ2-3; a possible D gene is TRBD2 (6 bases). V was trimmed by 2 bases and J by 9 bases, leaving 18 bases between them. Germline V gives CDR1 MGHRA, CDR2 YSYEKL. The CDR3 spans 15 residues.

The CDR3 is CASSPYRGSYEQYF. The CDR3 DNA follows: TGTGCCAGCTCACCGTACAGGGGGTCCTACGAGCAGTACTTC. This chain links TRBV18 with TRBJ2-7; 8 nucleotides agree with TRBD1. This CDR3 contains 14 residues. Germline trimming cut 3 bases from V and 1 base from J; bases unmatched to any gene: 2. Germline CDR1 reads KGHSH; CDR2 reads LQKENI.

This chain joins TRBV5-5 and TRBJ2-1, with 8 nucleotides matching TRBD2. CDR1 SGHKS and CDR2 YYEKEE come from the germline V gene (reference sequence). V was clipped by 5 bases and J by 3 bases; unmatched bases: 10. The CDR3 loop spans 16 amino acids. CDR3 loop: CASRLRAGGDYNEQFF. The DNA of the CDR3 is TGTGCCAGCAGGCTCCGTGCGGGGGGAGACTACAATGAGCAGTTCTTC. Supplemented by reference TRBV5-5 and TRBJ2-1, the full variable domain reads DAGVTQSPTHLIKTRGQQVTLRCSPISGHKSVSWYQQVLGQGPQFIFQYYEKEERGRGNFPDRFSARQFPNYSSELNVNALLLGDSALYLCASRLRAGGDYNEQFFGPGTRLTVL.

The chain combines TRBV27 with TRBJ2-3, with 9 bases lining up with TRBD2. This CDR3 contains 15 residues. Trimming removed 3 bases from V and 6 bases from J; junction bases left unmatched: 7. From germline, CDR1 is MNHEY and CDR2 SMNVEV (reference sequence). The CDR3 sequence: CASSLSGGGVDTQYF. CDR3 coding DNA: TGTGCCAGCAGTTTGTCAGGCGGGGGGGTGGATACGCAGTATTTT.

V and J are TRBV6-5 and TRBJ1-6; 9 bases are a match to TRBD1. The CDR3 has 14 amino acids. Germline CDR1 and CDR2: MNHEY and SVGAGI. Germline trimming cut 6 bases from V and 9 bases from J; bases unmatched to any gene: 6. Here the CDR3 reads CASSQDRGRSPLHF. The CDR3 DNA follows: TGTGCCAGCAGCCAGGACAGGGGCCGTTCACCCCTCCACTTT.

V gene TRBV5-1 combines with J gene TRBJ1-3, with D possibly being TRBD1 (5 bases). The CDR3 is 16 amino acids. Germline assignment: CDR1 SGHRS and CDR2 YFSETQ. Between the trimmed V and J ends, which lost 2 bases and 0 bases, there was a span of 12 bases. CDR3 coding DNA: TGCGCCAGCAGCTTTACAGGTATCGCCTCTGGAAACACCATATATTTT. Translated: CASSFTGIASGNTIYF.

The V call is TRBV5-6, the J call TRBJ1-2; 8 bases agree with TRBD1. The CDR3 loop spans 14 amino acids. V was clipped by 0 bases and J by 12 bases; unmatched bases: 10. Germline-derived CDR1 and CDR2 are SGHDT and YYEEEE. CDR3 sequence: CASSLVLQGEEDTF. The CDR3 nucleotides are TGTGCCAGCAGCTTGGTTCTACAGGGGGAGGAAGACACCTTC.

This clone came up once. The chain has TRBV9 and TRBJ1-3; possible D gene TRBD1, 5 bases. The V end was cut by 0 bases, the J end by 15 bases, with 16 bases between. Germline CDR1 reads SGDLS; CDR2 reads YYNGEE. The CDR3 consists of 13 residues. The CDR3 loop reads CASSVVTSGPPYF. CDR3 DNA sequence: TGTGCCAGCAGCGTAGTGACCTCAGGGCCTCCATATTTT.

The chain carries TRBV27 and TRBJ1-2; the D gene is possibly TRBD1 (6 bases). Trimming shortened V by 2 bases and J by 8 bases, and 15 bases separated the two germline ends. Germline V gene data show CDR1 as MNHEY and CDR2 as SMNVEV (reference sequence). The CDR3 spans 14 residues. CDR3 bases: TGTGCCAGCAGTTTACGTACAGGGTCGGGAGGCTACACCTTC. This translates into CASSLRTGSGGYTF.

This clone was found a few times. The chain recombines TRBV19 with TRBJ2-2, with D perhaps matching TRBD2 (6 bases). Germline-derived CDR1 and CDR2 are LNHDA and SQIVND (reference sequence). Trimming took off 3 bases at V and 6 bases at J, with 14 bases between the two ends. This CDR3 contains 15 residues. CDR3 protein: CASSIFGGEAGELFF. CDR3 nucleotides: TGTGCCAGTAGTATTTTCGGGGGAGAGGCCGGGGAGCTGTTTTTT.

A single count supports this clone. The rearrangement joins TRBV27 to TRBJ2-7; possible D gene TRBD1, 6 bases. Trimming left V 5 bases short and J 6 bases short, with 17 bases between. The CDR3 contains 14 residues. CDR1 and CDR2 (germline): MNHEY, SMNVEV (reference sequence). DNA for the CDR3: TGTGCCAGCAGTCTAACCCAAACAGGGATCGAGCAGTACTTC. As protein: CASSLTQTGIEQYF.

The chain employs TRBV7-2 and TRBJ2-1; 14 nucleotides match TRBD2. CDR3 size: 15 residues. Germline V gene data show CDR1 as SGHTA and CDR2 as FQGNSA. After removal of 2 bases from V and 7 bases from J, the junction contained 1 base not matched to a gene. This CDR3 reads CASSLRLAGGNEQFF. CDR3 DNA sequence: TGTGCCAGCAGCTTACGACTAGCGGGGGGGAATGAGCAGTTCTTC.

About this clone itself: Because the CDR3's place on the DNA is in doubt, the DNA is left out and the CDR3 is given as listed by TCRdb. The V call is TRBV27, the J call TRBJ2-5; the table's TRBD1 call for D was not verified on the DNA. CDR1 MNHEY and CDR2 SMNVEV come from the germline V gene (reference sequence). From its first to its last residue, the CDR3 has 16 amino acids. The CDR3 spells CASSFLAGTGGETQYF.

The chain combines TRBV6-6 with TRBJ1-6; tentatively, D is TRBD1 (5 bases). Germline-derived CDR1 and CDR2 are MNHNY and SVGAGI (reference sequence). This CDR3 has 13 residues. V dropped 4 bases and J dropped 9 bases, with 10 bases sitting between them. CDR3 coding DNA: TGTGCCAGCAGTTCACTCGGGGGTTCACCCCTCCACTTT. It codes for CASSSLGGSPLHF.

V is TRBV27 and J is TRBJ2-2; 11 bases agree with TRBD1. The CDR3 covers 16 residues. After removal of 3 bases from V and 2 bases from J, the junction contained 2 bases not matched to a gene. Germline V gene sequence: CDR1 MNHEY, CDR2 SMNVEV (reference sequence). CDR3: CASSFWTGGNTGELFF. The DNA of the CDR3 is TGTGCCAGCAGTTTCTGGACAGGGGGCAACACCGGGGAGCTGTTTTTT.

The chain employs TRBV10-3 and TRBJ2-1; no clear D. Germline assignment: CDR1 ENHRY and CDR2 SYGVKD. V lost 3 bases to trimming and J lost 7 bases, with 4 bases between them. The CDR3 is made up of 11 amino acids. CDR3 sequence: CAISDRNEQFF. The CDR3 bases are TGTGCCATCAGTGACCGGAATGAGCAGTTCTTC.

The V and J genes are TRBV6-6 and TRBJ1-2, with 9 bases fitting TRBD1. Trimming removed 8 bases from V and 6 bases from J; junction bases left unmatched: 7. This CDR3 is 13 amino acids long. CDR1 is MNHNY, CDR2 SVGAGI, per germline (reference sequence). The CDR3 coding sequence is TGTGCCAGCCGACGACAGGGGGAGGATGGCTACACCTTC. Its translation is CASRRQGEDGYTF.

This chain joins TRBV19 and TRBJ2-4, with D possibly matching TRBD1 (6 bases). V lost 2 bases, J lost 9 bases, and 14 bases lay in between. This CDR3 is built from 14 residues. Looked up from germline, CDR1 is LNHDA and CDR2 is SQIVND (reference sequence). The CDR3 bases are TGTGCCAGTAGTATAATACAGGGATCTCGCATTCAGTACTTC. Encoded protein: CASSIIQGSRIQYF. Full variable domain (remainder filled in from reference TRBV19 and TRBJ2-4): DGGITQSPKYLFRKEGQNVTLSCEQNLNHDAMYWYRQDPGQGLRLIYYSQIVNDFQKGDIAEGYSVSREKKESFPLTVTSAQKNPTAFYLCASSIIQGSRIQYFGAGTRLSVL.

Points on this clone: The same CDR3 arises from other DNA sequences in this sample as well. The chain has TRBV18 and TRBJ1-2; TRBD1 might be the D (6 bases). The germline V gene has CDR1 KGHSH and CDR2 LQKENI. The CDR3 sequence is 13 residues long. Deletions cut 3 bases from V and 4 bases from J, with 9 bases between. CDR3 sequence reads: CASSPDRSYGYTF. DNA of the CDR3: TGTGCCAGCTCACCGGACAGAAGCTATGGCTACACCTTC.

The rearrangement joins TRBV9 to TRBJ2-7, with a tentative D call TRBD2 (5 bases). The CDR3 loop spans 14 amino acids. In germline, CDR1 is SGDLS, CDR2 YYNGEE. Trimming pared 2 bases from V and 2 bases from J, leaving 11 bases between. CDR3 DNA sequence: TGTGCCAGCAGCGTTCTGGACTCGGCCTACGAGCAGTACTTC. It encodes CASSVLDSAYEQYF.

This sequence joins TRBV5-1 and TRBJ1-5; no firm D call. Germline V gene lookup returns CDR1 SGHRS and CDR2 YFSETQ. This CDR3 is built from 14 residues. Trimming removed 4 bases from V and 2 bases from J, with 10 bases in between. CDR3: CASSLDEGNQPQHF. The CDR3 DNA is TGCGCCAGCAGCCTCGATGAGGGCAATCAGCCCCAGCATTTT.

The chain links TRBV7-6 to TRBJ1-5; no reliable D call. The CDR3 consists of 15 residues. Trimming removed 0 bases from V and 4 bases from J, with 10 bases in between. Germline loops: CDR1 SGHVS, CDR2 FNYEAQ. The CDR3 protein is CASSLAGGLNQPQHF. The CDR3 DNA follows: TGTGCCAGCAGCTTAGCGGGCGGGCTGAATCAGCCCCAGCATTTT.

V and J are TRBV7-9 and TRBJ2-7; 10 bases line up with TRBD1. V lost 8 bases to trimming and J lost 9 bases; unmatched junction nucleotides: 10. Germline V gene lookup returns CDR1 SEHNR and CDR2 FQNEAQ (reference sequence). This CDR3 comprises 13 residues. In nucleotides, the CDR3 is TGTGCCAGCGCTGCGGACAGGGGGGGAGTGCAGTACTTC. Its translation: CASAADRGGVQYF.

About this clone: Other DNA sequences from this sample encode an identical CDR3 as well. The chain has TRBV6-5 and TRBJ1-2, with D possibly TRBD1 on 5 matching bases. The CDR3 has 12 amino acids. Trimming pared 7 bases from V and 2 bases from J, leaving 8 bases between. The germline V gene has CDR1 MNHEY and CDR2 SVGAGI. CDR3 residues: CASKRQNYGYTF. The DNA for the CDR3 is TGTGCCAGCAAGAGACAGAACTATGGCTACACCTTC.

The chain uses TRBV7-2 and TRBJ1-2, with D unclear. V was trimmed by 6 bases and J by 6 bases, leaving 23 bases between them. The CDR3 spans 16 residues. Looked up from germline, CDR1 is SGHTA and CDR2 is FQGNSA. The CDR3 sequence is CASSQSPPSNADGYTF. The CDR3, as DNA: TGTGCCAGCAGTCAATCCCCCCCCAGTAACGCCGATGGCTACACCTTC.